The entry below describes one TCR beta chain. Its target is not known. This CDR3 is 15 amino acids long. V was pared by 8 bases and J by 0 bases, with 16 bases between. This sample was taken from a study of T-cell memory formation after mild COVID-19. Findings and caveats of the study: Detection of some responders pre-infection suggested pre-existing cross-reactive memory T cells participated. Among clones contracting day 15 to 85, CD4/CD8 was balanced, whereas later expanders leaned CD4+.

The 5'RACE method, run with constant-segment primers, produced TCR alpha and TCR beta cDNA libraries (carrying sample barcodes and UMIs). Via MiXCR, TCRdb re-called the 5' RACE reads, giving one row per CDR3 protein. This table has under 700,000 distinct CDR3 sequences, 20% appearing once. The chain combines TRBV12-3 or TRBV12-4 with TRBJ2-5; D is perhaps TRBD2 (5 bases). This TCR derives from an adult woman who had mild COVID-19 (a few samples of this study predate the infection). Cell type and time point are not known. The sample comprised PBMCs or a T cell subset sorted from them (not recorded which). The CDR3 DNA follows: TGTGCCAGCGGCTACCCCCGGGAATACCAAGAGACCCAGTACTTC. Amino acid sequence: CASGYPREYQETQYF.